This TCR beta chain was documented in a study of shared clonotypes between healthy human individuals. The CDR3 spans 14 residues. V was clipped by 0 bases and J by 9 bases, with 13 bases between them. Germline CDR1 SGHRS, CDR2 YFSETQ. The method was immunoSEQ multiplex PCR; TCRdb's version includes in-frame clones alone and lacks a portion of them. The data hold roughly 2.5 million clones, with around 94% observed a single time. This clonotype was obtained from a man between 18 and 29 years old in good health. V is TRBV5-1 and J is TRBJ2-1; D may be TRBD2 (6 bases). The material sequenced was naive CD4+ T cells sorted from blood. Subset meaning: CD45RA+ positively selected. The DNA of the CDR3 is TGCGCCAGCAGCTTGGGAGGGGCGGGGAGTGAGCAGTTCTTC. Its translation: CASSLGGAGSEQFF.